These T cell receptor beta chains were read from a single sample in a study of cytomegalovirus exposure and HLA in healthy donors. Sequencing used immunoSEQ multiplex PCR; TCRdb keeps in-frame clones, though not all of them. The sample includes approximately 210,000 clones, just over 85% of them seen just once. Material for sequencing was PBMCs. These receptor sequences come from a woman aged 18-35 years in good health and CMV-seronegative. CDR3s leave out the opening cysteine and the closing phenylalanine or tryptophan.

cdr3_length,v_call,j_call,cdr3_aa
10,TRBV19,TRBJ1-1,ASSTGTGELY
13,TRBV11-3,TRBJ2-1,ASSFSSGRDNEQF
13,TRBV6-5,TRBJ2-3,ASSYGTGRADTQY
16,TRBV2,TRBJ1-2,ASSVKVGQGRWDYGYT
13,TRBV6-5,TRBJ2-7,ASSYSKGASYEQY
11,TRBV2,TRBJ2-3,ASRPQGADTQY
11,TRBV10-3,TRBJ2-7,AISETSGRFRR
14,TRBV5-4,TRBJ2-1,ASSLAFGQGEGEQF
13,TRBV7-2,TRBJ2-7,ASSSRPQGASEQY
14,TRBV7-2,TRBJ2-3,ASSLVGGLSTDTQY
14,TRBV4-2,TRBJ2-3,ASSQGPAGGSDTQY
11,TRBV29-1,TRBJ2-7,SVGLGINYEQY
11,TRBV6-5,TRBJ1-1,ASSGQIGTEAF
13,TRBV27,TRBJ1-1,ASSSDPTGNTEAF